The entry below gives a single T cell receptor (beta chain) sequence along with its context. Its antigen is not identified. This specimen belongs to a study of metastatic and nonmetastatic thyroid tumors. About the research overall: Across peripheral blood and tumor or nodule tissue samples taken from malignant and benign thyroid patients, the repertoires were compared with one another.

This CDR3 has 16 residues. With 5 bases removed from V and 1 base from J, the gap between germline ends came to 17 bases. Germline CDR1 reads SNHLY; CDR2 reads FYNNEI. TCRdb recomputed clones from the PCR reads via MiXCR. The data contain roughly 55,000 clones, 15% to 20% of them singletons. Study results and caveats: Reported TCR beta diversity, measured in blood and tumor, was significantly higher for malignant thyroid tumors than for benign nodules.

There were no patients who had received any treatment before thyroid surgery. This receptor was obtained from a male donor with papillary thyroid cancer or a benign thyroid nodule (not recorded which). Some clones in this sample may be carry-over from other donors' samples. The V call is TRBV2, the J call TRBJ2-5, with TRBD1 as a possible D gene (6 bases). Sequenced input: blood. DNA of the CDR3: TGTGCCAGCAGTATTAGATACGGGACACCCCAAGAGACCCAGTACTTC. Amino acid sequence: CASSIRYGTPQETQYF.